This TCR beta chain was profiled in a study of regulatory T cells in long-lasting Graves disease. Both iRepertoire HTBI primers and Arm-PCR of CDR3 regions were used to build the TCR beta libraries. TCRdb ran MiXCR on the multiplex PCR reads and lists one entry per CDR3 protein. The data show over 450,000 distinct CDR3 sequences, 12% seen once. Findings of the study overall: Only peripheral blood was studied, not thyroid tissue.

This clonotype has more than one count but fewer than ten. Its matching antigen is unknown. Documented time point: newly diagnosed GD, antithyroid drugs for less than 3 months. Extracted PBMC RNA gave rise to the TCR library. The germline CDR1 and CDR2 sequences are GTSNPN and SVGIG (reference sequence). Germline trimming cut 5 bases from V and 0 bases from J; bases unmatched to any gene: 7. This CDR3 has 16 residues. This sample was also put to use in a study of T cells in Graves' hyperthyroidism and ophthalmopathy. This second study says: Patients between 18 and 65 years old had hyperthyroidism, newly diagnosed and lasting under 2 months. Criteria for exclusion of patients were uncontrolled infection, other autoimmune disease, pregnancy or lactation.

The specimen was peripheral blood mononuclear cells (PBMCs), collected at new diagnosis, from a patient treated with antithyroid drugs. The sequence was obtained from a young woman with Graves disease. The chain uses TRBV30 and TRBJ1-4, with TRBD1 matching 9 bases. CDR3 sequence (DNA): TGTGCCTGGGCCCGGGACAGGGTAGCAACTAATGAAAAACTGTTTTTT. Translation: CAWARDRVATNEKLFF.